A selection of T cell receptor beta chains follows, all from one sample in a study of blood T cell repertoires in COVID-19. The protocol was immunoSEQ multiplex PCR, while the TCRdb copy is restricted to in-frame clones and leaves out a portion. This table has about 260,000 clones, approximately 88% appearing once. Sequences were obtained from peripheral blood. Receptor source: a woman aged 65 to 85 with COVID-19, enrolled during active disease. CDR3s include the opening cysteine and the closing phenylalanine or tryptophan. D genes are given only for firm matches. Size is omitted from some rows. Given values are once, few, many or a class for expanded clones.

D	size	V	J	DNA	CDR3
NA	once	TRBV30	TRBJ2-1	TGTGCCTGGAATCGGGGGGGACAGTCCAATGAGCAGTTCTTC	CAWNRGGQSNEQFF
NA	NA	TRBV11-2	TRBJ1-1	TGTGCCAGCAGCTTGGACGGGATTGAAGCTTTCTTT	CASSLDGIEAFF
NA	NA	TRBV3-1/TRBV3-2	TRBJ1-4	TGTGCCAGCAGCCCCAACGAGGAAAAACTGTTTTTT	CASSPNEEKLFF
NA	NA	TRBV21-1	TRBJ2-3	TGTGCCAGCAGCAAAGCGGGACGTACAGGGTTAGGCACAGATACGCAGTATTTT	CASSKAGRTGLGTDTQYF
TRBD1	NA	TRBV7-2	TRBJ2-4	TGTGCCAGCAGCCCCGACAGGGGACAAAACATTCAGTACTTC	CASSPDRGQNIQYF
TRBD1	NA	TRBV3-1/TRBV3-2	TRBJ2-2	TGTGCCAGCAGCCAAGTGGGACAGAGTAACGGGGAGCTGTTTTTT	CASSQVGQSNGELFF
TRBD2	few	TRBV12-5	TRBJ2-2	TGTGCTAGTGGTTTGCCATCTAGCGGGAGTAGGGAGCTGTTTTTT	CASGLPSSGSRELFF
TRBD2	NA	TRBV6-7	TRBJ2-3	TGTGCCAGCAGTTACGAGGCTAGCGGGCGCGTCTGGGGGCAGTATTTT	CASSYEASGRVWGQYF
TRBD2	NA	TRBV19	TRBJ2-1	TGTGCCAGTAGTCCCGGACTAGCGGGAGCGGATGAGCAGTTCTTC	CASSPGLAGADEQFF
NA	NA	TRBV29-1	TRBJ2-5	TGCAGCGTTTCAAGCCTGGGGCAGGAAGAGACCCAGTACTTC	CSVSSLGQEETQYF
TRBD1	NA	TRBV4-1	TRBJ2-7	TGCGCCAGCAGCCAAGGTCAGGGACAGGGAGGTCTCGAGCAGTACTTC	CASSQGQGQGGLEQYF
NA	NA	TRBV7-2	TRBJ1-1	TGTGCCAGCAGCCAAGGTCAGGCAAAAGCTTTCTTT	CASSQGQAKAFF
NA	NA	TRBV18	TRBJ1-1	TGTGCCAGCTCAGTTGCAGGGGAGAACACTGAAGCTTTCTTT	CASSVAGENTEAFF
TRBD2	NA	TRBV27	TRBJ2-3	TGTGCCAGCAGTTTCAGGGCTAGCGGGAGGTACGCAGATACGCAGTATTTT	CASSFRASGRYADTQYF
NA	NA	TRBV25-1	TRBJ1-2	TGTGCCAGCAGTGAATTCAGGGGCCATGGCTACACCTTC	CASSEFRGHGYTF
NA	NA	TRBV7-2	TRBJ2-1	TGTGCCAGCAGCTTAACTAGCTTCAATGAGCAGTTCTTC	CASSLTSFNEQFF
NA	NA	TRBV30	TRBJ1-5	TGTGCCTGGAAGGGTCGGGGTCAGCCCCAGCATTTT	CAWKGRGQPQHF
NA	NA	TRBV7-2	TRBJ1-2	TGTGCCAGCAGCACGCAGGGGCAGAAGGGGGACTACACCTTC	CASSTQGQKGDYTF
NA	NA	TRBV6-1	TRBJ1-6	TGTGCCAGCAGTGACCCGTCGGATTCACCCCTCCACTTT	CASSDPSDSPLHF
NA	NA	TRBV6-6	TRBJ1-4	TGTGCCAGCAGTCCTCCGCGCAGGGTCGGTGAAAAACTGTTTTTT	CASSPPRRVGEKLFF
NA	NA	TRBV28	TRBJ1-4	TGTGCCAGCAGTTTATTTCGGGGTTCTACAACTAATGAAAAACTGTTTTTT	CASSLFRGSTTNEKLFF
NA	NA	TRBV19	TRBJ2-4	TGTGCCAGTAGTGTTAATCAAAACATTCAGTACTTC	CASSVNQNIQYF
NA	NA	TRBV27	TRBJ1-5	TGTGCCAGCAGTCCCGACGGAAGGCGGCGCAATCAGCCCCAGCATTTT	CASSPDGRRRNQPQHF
TRBD2	NA	TRBV27	TRBJ2-1	TGTGCCAGCAGCTATAGCGGGAACTCCTACAATGAGCAGTTCTTC	CASSYSGNSYNEQFF
NA	once	TRBV19	TRBJ2-7	TGTGCCAGTAGCCCCCGGGATTCGAGCTCCTACGAGCAGTACTTC	CASSPRDSSSYEQYF
TRBD2	NA	TRBV29-1	TRBJ2-5	TGCAGCGTTGCTGTAGCGGGAGGTCATGAGACCCAGTACTTC	CSVAVAGGHETQYF
TRBD1	NA	TRBV18	TRBJ1-3	TGTGCTACGAAAAGGCAGGGGGCAGCTGGAAACACCATATATTTT	CATKRQGAAGNTIYF
TRBD1	NA	TRBV3-1/TRBV3-2	TRBJ2-7	TGTGCCAGCAGCCAAGGACAGGGAGTCGAGCAGTACTTC	CASSQGQGVEQYF
NA	NA	TRBV28	TRBJ1-5	TGTGCCAGTAGGGGATACAATCAGCCCCAGCATTTT	CASRGYNQPQHF
TRBD1	NA	TRBV27	TRBJ1-1	TGTGCCAGCAGTCCATGGACAGGGCCGGTTGATGAAGCTTTCTTT	CASSPWTGPVDEAFF
TRBD1	NA	TRBV6-5	TRBJ1-2	TGTGCCAGCACAAAGCGGGGGACAGCAATTTATGGCTACACCTTC	CASTKRGTAIYGYTF
NA	NA	TRBV12-2	TRBJ1-1	TGTGCAAGTCGCATAGGAATGGACAGCCTAATAAAGAACACTGAAGCTTTCTTT	CASRIGMDSLIKNTEAFF
NA	NA	TRBV11-3	TRBJ1-6	TGTGCCAGCAGCTTAGGAGGAAGCTCACCCCTCCACTTT	CASSLGGSSPLHF
TRBD1	NA	TRBV3-1/TRBV3-2	TRBJ1-5	TGTGCCAGCAGCCAAGGGTTTACAGGGGCGCCCCAGCATTTT	CASSQGFTGAPQHF
NA	once	TRBV5-1	TRBJ1-2	TGCGCCAGCAGCTCAAATGACTATGGCTACACCTTC	CASSSNDYGYTF
TRBD2	NA	TRBV7-2	TRBJ2-7	TGTGCCAGCAGCTTTCTCGGTCCGGGAGGGAGAGTTTACGAGCAGTACTTC	CASSFLGPGGRVYEQYF
NA	NA	TRBV27	TRBJ1-2	TGTGCCAGCAGTCAACGACAGGACAACTATGGCTACACCTTC	CASSQRQDNYGYTF
NA	once	TRBV18	TRBJ1-2	TGTGCCAGCTCACCATTTCCGGGACAAGAATCTCCCTATGGCTACACCTTC	CASSPFPGQESPYGYTF
TRBD1	NA	TRBV27	TRBJ1-2	TGTGCCAGCAGGCTACAGGGGTGGACGGAAACTAACTATGGCTACACCTTC	CASRLQGWTETNYGYTF
NA	NA	TRBV7-9	TRBJ2-5	TGTGCCAGCAGCTTCTCAGGGGCTCGGGAGACCCAGTACTTC	CASSFSGARETQYF
TRBD2	NA	TRBV29-1	TRBJ2-1	TGCAGCGTTGTAGGGTCTGGCGGGAGCATTTTGTATGAGCAGTTCTTC	CSVVGSGGSILYEQFF
NA	once	TRBV6-1	TRBJ1-5	TGTGCCAGCAGTGCTCTACAGGGAGTAGGCAATCAGCCCCAGCATTTT	CASSALQGVGNQPQHF
NA	NA	TRBV6-1	TRBJ1-5	TGTGCCAGCAGTGAAATCGGTAGCAATCAGCCCCAGCATTTT	CASSEIGSNQPQHF
NA	NA	TRBV7-8	TRBJ2-3	TGTGCCAGCAGGAAATCTATCGGGGAGCCGGAAGGGGATACGCAGTATTTT	CASRKSIGEPEGDTQYF
TRBD1	NA	TRBV20-1	TRBJ2-3	TGCAGTGCTAGTCAAGGGGGCGAGGGCACAGATACGCAGTATTTT	CSASQGGEGTDTQYF